Each of the 21 T cell receptor beta chains below was sequenced from the same sample in a study of identical twins. TCRdb ran MiXCR on the 5' RACE reads and lists one entry per CDR3 protein. The sample lists some 900,000 distinct CDR3 sequences, 10% to 15% seen once, with around 1.6% in the top ten. The sample was also linked to a second study, of yellow fever vaccine responses in identical twins.

The sequenced sample was PBMCs. The receptors derive from a woman younger than 35 in good health.

This clonotype was counted at least ten times. The chain is built from TRBV11-3 and TRBJ2-3; 8 positions match TRBD2. The length of the CDR3 is 16 residues. The germline CDR1 and CDR2 sequences are SGHNT and YENEEA. V was clipped by 4 bases and J by 4 bases; unmatched bases: 10. This chain's CDR3 is CASSSALAGSADTQYF. The CDR3 DNA sequence: TGTGCCAGCAGCTCTGCCTTAGCGGGAAGTGCAGATACGCAGTATTTT.

This clonotype was seen a handful of times. The chain links TRBV6-1 to TRBJ2-1; D may be TRBD1 (6 bases). The CDR3 is 13 residues long. V dropped 6 bases and J dropped 12 bases, with 18 bases sitting between them. Germline values: CDR1 MNHNS, CDR2 SASEGT. CDR3 region: CASRGVGDRRQFF. The DNA for the CDR3 is TGTGCCAGCAGAGGGGTGGGAGACAGGAGGCAGTTCTTC.

This clonotype was picked up many times. The chain couples TRBV5-1 to TRBJ1-2, with D possibly TRBD1 on 5 matching bases. Germline V gene lookup returns CDR1 SGHRS and CDR2 YFSETQ. V dropped 6 bases and J dropped 5 bases, with 17 bases sitting between them. CDR3 length equals 14 residues. The CDR3, as DNA: TGCGCCAGCACCCAAGGGGAGGGCCAATATGGCTACACCTTC. Translation gives CASTQGEGQYGYTF.

This clonotype has only a few counts. This chain links TRBV12-3 or TRBV12-4 with TRBJ1-5; 9 bases line up with TRBD1. The CDR3 extends over 14 amino acids. V gave up 6 bases and J gave up 7 bases; unmatched junction bases: 7. This chain's CDR3 is CASSPTGGYQPQHF. CDR3 coding DNA: TGTGCCAGCAGCCCAACAGGGGGCTACCAGCCCCAGCATTTT.

In its sample, this clonotype was seen a few times. The J gene is TRBJ2-7, the V gene TRBV13, with 7 nucleotides matching TRBD1. The CDR3 consists of 14 residues. Germline CDR1 is PRHDT and CDR2 is FYEKMQ (reference sequence). After removal of 5 bases from V and 3 bases from J, the junction contained 7 bases not matched to a gene. CDR3 residues: CASSGWDSHYEQYF. In nucleotides, the CDR3 is TGTGCCAGCAGCGGATGGGACAGTCACTACGAGCAGTACTTC.

This clonotype was observed a few times. V is TRBV11-2 and J is TRBJ2-5; the match to TRBD1 covers 8 bases. This CDR3 has 15 amino acids. Germline trimming cut 5 bases from V and 2 bases from J; bases unmatched to any gene: 7. From germline, CDR1 is SGHAT and CDR2 FQNNGV. As DNA, the CDR3 is TGTGCCAGCAGCCTTTCCACAGGGGGTCAAGAGACCCAGTACTTC. Encoded protein: CASSLSTGGQETQYF.

This clonotype was counted between two and nine times. V gene TRBV11-2 combines with J gene TRBJ2-1; 8 bases line up with TRBD2. CDR3 length equals 15 residues. With 1 base clipped from V and 13 bases from J, the junction kept 12 bases outside the gene matches. Germline V gene data show CDR1 as SGHAT and CDR2 as FQNNGV. CDR3 region: CASSLGSVLAGTQFF. The DNA for the CDR3 is TGTGCCAGCAGCTTAGGGAGTGTATTAGCGGGAACTCAGTTCTTC.

The rearrangement uses TRBV7-9 and TRBJ2-1; 10 nucleotides agree with TRBD1. CDR3 size: 16 residues. CDR1 SEHNR and CDR2 FQNEAQ come from the germline V gene (reference sequence). V shed 4 bases, J shed 8 bases, and the junction held 11 bases outside the gene matches. CDR3 residues: CASSYYTGQGMYEQFF. Written as DNA, the CDR3 is TGTGCCAGCAGCTATTACACGGGACAGGGGATGTATGAGCAGTTCTTC.

This clonotype was counted a single time. This rearrangement joins TRBV6-1 to TRBJ1-1; D is uncertain. The CDR3 extends over 14 amino acids. Trimming pared 6 bases from V and 3 bases from J, leaving 14 bases between. Per germline, CDR1 MNHNS and CDR2 SASEGT. CDR3 sequence (DNA): TGTGCCAGCAGCCCACGGGGTCCGGACACTGAAGCTTTCTTT. It specifies CASSPRGPDTEAFF.

In its sample, this clonotype was seen a few times. The chain links TRBV10-3 to TRBJ1-2; 7 bases line up with TRBD1. There are 13 residues in the CDR3. Germline values: CDR1 ENHRY, CDR2 SYGVKD. V was clipped by 5 bases and J by 4 bases; unmatched bases: 4. CDR3 DNA: TGTGCCATCAGTCAGGGACAGCTCTATGGCTACACCTTC. Its translation: CAISQGQLYGYTF.

This clonotype was seen a few times. The gene calls are TRBV15 and TRBJ2-2; weak D call: TRBD2 (6 bases). The CDR3 sequence is 15 residues long. Germline V gene lookup returns CDR1 LNHNV and CDR2 YYDKDF (reference sequence). V dropped 1 base and J dropped 3 bases, with 9 bases sitting between them. The CDR3 protein is CATSRGGGDTGELFF. The CDR3 nucleotides are TGTGCCACCAGCAGAGGAGGCGGGGACACCGGGGAGCTGTTTTTT.

This clonotype was counted a few times. The chain uses TRBV11-3 and TRBJ2-7; 11 nucleotides align to TRBD2. V dropped 5 bases and J dropped 4; count of bases not matched to a gene: 7. The CDR3 is 15 residues long. CDR1 is SGHNT and CDR2 is YENEEA in the germline V gene. For the CDR3, the DNA is TGTGCCAGCAGCCCCGGGGGGACTAGCGGATACGAGCAGTACTTC. Translated, it gives CASSPGGTSGYEQYF.

The sample holds many counts of this clonotype. The chain joins TRBV28 to TRBJ2-7; no reliable D call. Trimming pared 3 bases from V and 7 bases from J, leaving 19 bases between. The length of the CDR3 is 15 residues. The germline V gene encodes CDR1 MDHEN and CDR2 SYDVKM. CDR3 residues: CASSLSGPSSREQYF. DNA for the CDR3: TGTGCCAGCAGTTTGTCAGGCCCTTCCTCTAGAGAGCAGTACTTC. The whole variable domain, filled in from reference TRBV28 and TRBJ2-7, reads DVKVTQSSRYLVKRTGEKVFLECVQDMDHENMFWYRQDPGLGLRLIYFSYDVKMKEKGDIPEGYSVSREKKERFSLILESASTNQTSMYLCASSLSGPSSREQYFGPGTRLTVT.

The gene calls are TRBV27 and TRBJ2-5, with 8 bases matching TRBD2. Germline V gives CDR1 MNHEY, CDR2 SMNVEV (reference sequence). The CDR3 totals 16 residues. With 7 bases clipped from V and 2 bases from J, the junction kept 12 bases outside the gene matches. CDR3 sequence reads: CASISLRGTRQETQYF. As DNA, the CDR3 is TGTGCCAGCATCTCCTTACGGGGGACTAGGCAAGAGACCCAGTACTTC.

This clonotype was picked up many times. The V gene is TRBV2, the J gene TRBJ2-7; D is unclear. CDR1 is SNHLY and CDR2 is FYNNEI in the germline V gene. Deletions cut 4 bases from V and 0 bases from J, with 1 base between. The CDR3 length is 11 residues. Here the CDR3 reads CASSGSYEQYF. The CDR3 DNA is TGTGCCAGCAGTGGCTCCTACGAGCAGTACTTC. Combining the CDR3 with reference TRBV2 and TRBJ2-7 gives the whole variable domain EPEVTQTPSHQVTQMGQEVILRCVPISNHLYFYWYRQILGQKVEFLVSFYNNEISEKSEIFDDQFSVERPDGSNFTLKIRSTKLEDSAMYFCASSGSYEQYFGPGTRLTVT.

This clonotype was picked up a small number of times. V gene TRBV12-3 or TRBV12-4 combines with J gene TRBJ2-7; D is undetermined. This CDR3 is built from 13 residues. Trimming removed 1 base from V and 6 bases from J, with 10 bases in between. The DNA for the CDR3 is TGTGCCAGCAGTTTAGGTGCAGCTCCCGAGCAGTACTTC. Its protein product is CASSLGAAPEQYF.

The DNA of the CDR3 is TGTGCCAGCAGCTTAGCGGCGGGGGGGAGCGGTAATGAGCAGTTCTTC. This translates into CASSLAAGGSGNEQFF. The genes are TRBV7-9 and TRBJ2-1; 9 bases align to TRBD2. There are 16 residues in the CDR3. The trim removed 0 bases at V and 7 bases at J, leaving 7 bases unmatched. Germline-derived CDR1 and CDR2 are SEHNR and FQNEAQ (reference sequence).

This clonotype was observed a handful of times. The CDR3 sequence: CASSPTRQAFF. CDR3 DNA sequence: TGTGCCAGCAGCCCAACACGTCAAGCTTTCTTT. The chain recombines TRBV7-9 with TRBJ1-1; D gene uncertain. The germline gives CDR1 SEHNR, CDR2 FQNEAQ (reference sequence). The CDR3 loop spans 11 amino acids. Trimming removed 5 bases at V and 9 bases at J, with 10 bases between.

This clonotype was seen repeatedly, ten times or more. The genes are TRBV20-1 and TRBJ2-7, with 9 bases identical to TRBD2. Germline CDR1 reads DFQATT; CDR2 reads SNEGSKA (reference sequence). CDR3 length: 13 amino acids. V shed 7 bases, J shed 1 base, and the junction held 5 bases outside the gene matches. CDR3 coding DNA: TGCAGTGTTGCGACTAGCGGTTCCTACGAGCAGTACTTC. This codes for CSVATSGSYEQYF.

This clonotype was seen more than once but under ten times. The chain recombines TRBV5-1 with TRBJ2-5; a weak D match, TRBD1 (6 bases). Deletions cut 1 base from V and 1 base from J, with 14 bases between. This CDR3 has 16 amino acids. Per the germline V gene, CDR1 is SGHRS and CDR2 is YFSETQ. The CDR3 DNA is TGCGCCAGCAGCTTGATAGTCACAGGGAGCCAAGAGACCCAGTACTTC. The encoded protein is CASSLIVTGSQETQYF.

The chain has TRBV7-8 and TRBJ2-7; tentatively, D is TRBD2 (7 bases). Trimming took 5 bases from V and 7 from J, leaving 12 bases between them. This CDR3 is built from 12 residues. In germline, CDR1 is SGHVS, CDR2 FQNEAQ. The CDR3 here is CASSAGEGEQYF. The CDR3 region has the DNA TGTGCCAGCAGCGCAGGGGAGGGGGAGCAGTACTTC.